Shown below are 6 T cell receptor beta chains from a single sample sequenced in a study of identical twins. Using its own MiXCR run on the 5' RACE reads, TCRdb lists one record per CDR3 protein. Among hundreds of thousands of distinct CDR3 sequences listed, approximately 6.1% were seen once. The sample taken for sequencing was naive T cells sorted from blood. Every receptor here comes from a man aged 18 to 29 in good health.

The V and J genes are TRBV19 and TRBJ2-4; the D gene could be TRBD1 or TRBD2 (5 bases each). This CDR3 has 13 amino acids. V was cut by 10 bases and J by 4 bases, with 14 bases left in between. CDR1 is LNHDA and CDR2 is SQIVND in the germline V gene (reference sequence). The chain's CDR3 is CATSSGRKNIQYF. Written as DNA, the CDR3 is TGTGCCACCAGCTCGGGACGGAAAAACATTCAGTACTTC.

The chain joins TRBV6-1 to TRBJ2-7; TRBD2 agrees at 10 bases. The CDR3 is 15 amino acids. V lost 7 bases and J lost 5; bases outside the gene matches: 11. From germline, CDR1 is MNHNS and CDR2 SASEGT. The CDR3, as DNA: TGTGCCAGCAATGGGAGGCCTAGCGGGAGAGACGAGCAGTACTTC. Translating it yields CASNGRPSGRDEQYF.

This clonotype was seen more than once but under ten times. An end of the junction does not agree with germline; a read error may underlie this. The chain employs TRBV7-2 and TRBJ2-7, with 13 bases fitting TRBD2. The CDR3 runs 16 residues. The germline CDR1 and CDR2 sequences are SGHTA and FQGNSA. The CDR3, as DNA: TGTGCCAGCACCTTATTTCCCGGACTAGCGGGAGTCGAGCAGTACTTC. Residues: CASTLFPGLAGVEQYF.

This clonotype showed up many times. The chain combines TRBV5-4 with TRBJ2-7; TRBD2 aligns across 11 bases. V gave up 0 bases and J gave up 6 bases; unmatched junction bases: 8. The CDR3 contains 16 residues. Germline CDR1 and CDR2: SGHNT and YYREEE (reference sequence). The CDR3 region is CASSLGELAGVSEQYF. The CDR3 DNA is TGTGCCAGCAGCTTGGGGGAACTAGCGGGAGTTTCCGAGCAGTACTTC.

The table lists this clonotype with a few counts. V gene TRBV2 combines with J gene TRBJ2-7; TRBD2 is a possible D gene (7 bases). Trimming took 2 bases from V and 0 from J, leaving 14 bases between them. Per the germline V gene, CDR1 is SNHLY and CDR2 is FYNNEI. The CDR3 covers 16 residues. CDR3 residues: CASSEREGGSSYEQYV. The CDR3 DNA sequence: TGTGCCAGCAGTGAAAGGGAGGGGGGGAGCTCCTACGAGCAGTACGTC.

This clonotype was found many times. The chain has TRBV20-1 and TRBJ2-4, with D possibly matching TRBD1 (5 bases). V was pared by 6 bases and J by 7 bases, with 19 bases between. The germline CDR1 and CDR2 sequences are DFQATT and SNEGSKA (reference sequence). This CDR3 has 14 amino acids. In nucleotides, the CDR3 is TGCAGTGCCCCAGGGCGCAGGGTTGGGAACATTCAGTACTTC. Translating it yields CSAPGRRVGNIQYF.